The T cell receptor (beta chain) under discussion was sequenced for a study of T cell responses to AZD1222 COVID-19 vaccine (dated by TCRdb to the early 2020s). Broadly, across the study: TCR sequencing covered 230 to 250 trial participants: nearly 210 given two doses of AZD1222 and some 25 given two doses of MenACWY control vaccine. Trial participants were enrolled by age into 18-55, 56-69 and 70-plus year subgroups, with around 150, 28 and 57 TCR-sequenced participants respectively.

Read against the paper, the sample's time point label means: about 28 days (+/-7) after the second vaccine dose. AZD1222 recipients given second doses at about 4 weeks or at about 12 weeks were pooled, since spike-specific TCR depth and breadth were not found to differ between the two schedules. Samples from vaccinated people were obtained from the UK trials COV001 and COV002, which included a single-blind randomized controlled phase 2/3 trial of AZD1222 (ChAdOx1 nCoV-19) in healthy adults. Trial participant PBMC samples were collected at day 0 and day 28 after the second dose for TCRbeta chain sequencing. Study-level results and caveats: In the small 56-69-year group, the increase in depth fell short of significance, most likely because of low power. Reportedly, close to half of the unique spike-specific TCRs recognized epitopes lying outside the regions that are mutated in the B.1.351 and B.1.1.7 variants. After two AZD1222 doses, spike-specific TCR breadth and depth were significantly higher than at day 0 and than in MenACWY recipients. The whole spike protein was spanned by vaccine-associated CD4 TCRs, and dominant responses were seen in regions 160-218 and 743-854. Conclusions about previously exposed vaccinees are limited because only a handful of AZD1222 recipients were SARS-CoV-2 seropositive at baseline. Most participants were white British and females outnumbered males, and the authors suggested that clonal diversity may have been underestimated. Because no day 14 peak-response samples were available, repertoires were characterized only after the peak T cell response.

Regarding this clone: Its antigen remains unidentified. No per-base quality is available; no much larger clone lies one base away.

Trimming costs V 4 bases and J 8 bases, and their ends lie 15 bases apart. For CDR1 and CDR2, the germline V gene lists MNHEY and SVGAGI. The CDR3 runs 14 residues from the cysteine to the phenylalanine. Only CDR3 DNA remains: 42 bases, in frame from the first base. The CDR3 regions of human TCRbeta chains were analyzed by immunosequencing. The paper's data handling went like this. Repertoire TCRs were checked for matches against a reference library of SARS-CoV-2-specific TCRs that had been generated using the MIRA antigen-specificity platform. Breadth was defined as the fraction of unique TCRs that were SARS-CoV-2-associated, and depth was defined as the fraction of total T cells that were SARS-CoV-2-associated. Using the MIRA data, each spike-specific TCR was assigned both to the spike region to which the TCR was reactive and to a CD4 or CD8 class. Log10-transformed breadth and depth values were compared by one-way ANOVA with Sidak's multiple comparisons tests. The table comes from immuneACCESS by way of TCRdb, which keeps in-frame sequences with V and J called. Part of the clones is missing from these tables; in studies checked, under half for an unresolved V gene and the rest for unknown reasons. Clonal size and the V and J genes are those of that table, whereas D and trimming came from the DNA. This sample holds about 120,000 clones; roughly 89% were observed only once. Of the sample, around 2.5% is held by the ten largest clones.

Recombination connected TRBV6-5 to TRBJ2-1; D gene: possibly TRBD2, on 6 matching bases. The starting material was peripheral blood, obtained 28 days after the second AZD1222 dose. The origin of this receptor is an adult who received the AZD1222 COVID-19 vaccine. The bases read TGTGCCAGCAGTTTATTATGGGGGGTGGATGAGCAGTTCTTC. Its protein product is CASSLLWGVDEQFF.